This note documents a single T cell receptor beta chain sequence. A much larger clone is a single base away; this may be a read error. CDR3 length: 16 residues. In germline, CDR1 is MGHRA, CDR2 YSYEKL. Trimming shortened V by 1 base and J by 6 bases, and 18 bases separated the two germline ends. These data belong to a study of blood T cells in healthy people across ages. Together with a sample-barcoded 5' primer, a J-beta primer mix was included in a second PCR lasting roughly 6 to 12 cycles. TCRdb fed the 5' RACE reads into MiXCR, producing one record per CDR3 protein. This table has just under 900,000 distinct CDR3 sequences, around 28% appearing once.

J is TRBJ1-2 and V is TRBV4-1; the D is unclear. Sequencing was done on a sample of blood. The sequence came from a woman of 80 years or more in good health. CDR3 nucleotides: TGCGCCAGCAGCCAAGCCCTCCGGCCAGATCGCCATGGCTACACCTTC. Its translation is CASSQALRPDRHGYTF.